The present T cell receptor (beta chain) was sequenced within a study of cytomegalovirus exposure and HLA in healthy donors. Study-wide context: Prior work identified 100 million to 130 million unique TCR beta sequences in 150 million to 200 million T cells. Among the 398 genotyped donors, approximately 81% were placed in the Caucasian-associated ancestry cluster.

Regarding the study as a whole: In vitro testing confirmed three CMV-associated chains as specific for CMV antigens.

This clone has more than one count but fewer than ten. Its antigen is still unknown. PCR employed 60 Vbeta and 13 Jbeta primers. Assay used: immunoSEQ multiplex PCR; TCRdb lists only in-frame clones, some missing. This table has roughly 140,000 clones, about 80% appearing once. There are 15 residues in the CDR3. V was shortened by 0 bases and J by 3 bases, with 12 bases between the two germline ends. In germline, CDR1 is LGHNA, CDR2 YSLEER. At collection, donors were nominally healthy, but unrecorded immune exposures were probable. The sequence was obtained from a young man in good health and CMV-seropositive. Sequenced input: PBMCs. The gene calls are TRBV4-3 and TRBJ2-7; D is perhaps TRBD2 (5 bases). The CDR3 coding sequence is TGCGCCAGCAGCCAAGACCGCGGGTGGAGCTACGAGCAGTACTTC. It is translated as CASSQDRGWSYEQYF.